The clone carrying this T cell receptor beta chain was detected a few times. In germline, CDR1 is LNHDA, CDR2 SQIVND (reference sequence). Trimming took 5 bases from V and 6 from J, leaving 16 bases between them. The CDR3 runs to 14 residues. The record originates from a study of graft-versus-host responses after intestinal transplantation. The overall study: Anti-thymocyte globulin was used for induction in all recipients, who then took tacrolimus and steroids for approximately 3 years.

Libraries were prepared by immunoSEQ multiplex PCR; TCRdb keeps only in-frame clonotypes and omits some of them. This sample has about 18,000 clones, with about 83% found just once. Processed graft tissue released its intraepithelial and lamina propria lymphocytes. The V call is TRBV19, the J call TRBJ1-2; D is uncertain. This receptor was identified in a human patient who received an intestinal transplant, so some T cells may come from the graft donor. The sample consisted of ileum tissue, taken around 600 days after intestinal transplantation. The CDR3: CASSEEGPGNGYTF. In DNA, the CDR3 is TGTGCCAGTAGTGAAGAGGGTCCGGGCAATGGCTACACCTTC.